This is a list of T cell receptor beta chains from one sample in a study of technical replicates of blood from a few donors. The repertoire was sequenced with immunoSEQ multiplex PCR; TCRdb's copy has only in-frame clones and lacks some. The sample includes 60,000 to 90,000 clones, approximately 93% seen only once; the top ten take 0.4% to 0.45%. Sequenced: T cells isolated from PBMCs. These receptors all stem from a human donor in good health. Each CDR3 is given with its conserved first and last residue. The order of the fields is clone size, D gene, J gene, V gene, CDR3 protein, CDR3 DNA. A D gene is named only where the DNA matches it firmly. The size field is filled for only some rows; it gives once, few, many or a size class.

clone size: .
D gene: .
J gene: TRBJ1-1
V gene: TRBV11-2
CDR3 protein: CASSLGHTEAFF
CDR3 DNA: TGTGCCAGCAGCTTAGGACATACTGAAGCTTTCTTT

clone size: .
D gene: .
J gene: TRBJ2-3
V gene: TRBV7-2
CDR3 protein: CASSLAGRGTQYF
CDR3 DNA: TGTGCCAGCAGCTTAGCAGGAAGGGGTACGCAGTATTTT

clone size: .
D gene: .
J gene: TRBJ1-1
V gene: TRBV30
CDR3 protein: CAWTPGTRTEAFF
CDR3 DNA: TGTGCCTGGACGCCCGGGACACGCACTGAAGCTTTCTTT

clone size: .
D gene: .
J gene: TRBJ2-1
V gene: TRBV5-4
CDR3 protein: CASSVPGLNNEQFF
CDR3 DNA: TGTGCCAGCAGCGTACCGGGACTTAACAATGAGCAGTTCTTC

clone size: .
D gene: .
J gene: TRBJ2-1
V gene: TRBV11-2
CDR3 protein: CASSLEFKGLEQFF
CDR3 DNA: TGTGCCAGCAGCTTAGAATTTAAAGGACTCGAGCAGTTCTTC

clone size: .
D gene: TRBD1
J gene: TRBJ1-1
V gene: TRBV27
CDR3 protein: CASWTGRSNTEAFF
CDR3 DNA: TGTGCCTCTTGGACAGGGCGTTCGAACACTGAAGCTTTCTTT

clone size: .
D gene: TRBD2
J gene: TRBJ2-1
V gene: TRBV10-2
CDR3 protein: CASSEYVAGGPGEQFF
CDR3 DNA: TGCGCCAGCAGTGAGTACGTAGCGGGAGGGCCAGGTGAGCAGTTCTTC

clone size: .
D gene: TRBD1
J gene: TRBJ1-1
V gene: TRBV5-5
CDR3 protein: CASSRGGFTEAFF
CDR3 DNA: TGTGCCAGCAGCCGAGGGGGCTTCACTGAAGCTTTCTTT

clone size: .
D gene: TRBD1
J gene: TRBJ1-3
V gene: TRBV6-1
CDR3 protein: CASSENRGDSGNTIYF
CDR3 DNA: TGTGCCAGCAGTGAAAACAGGGGGGACTCTGGAAACACCATATATTTT

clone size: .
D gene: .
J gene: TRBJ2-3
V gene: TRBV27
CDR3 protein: CASSFADRPDTQYF
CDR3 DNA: TGTGCCAGCAGTTTCGCGGATCGTCCAGATACGCAGTATTTT

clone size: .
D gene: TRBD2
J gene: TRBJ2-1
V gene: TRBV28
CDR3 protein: CASSLAIAGDYNEQFF
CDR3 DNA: TGTGCCAGCAGTTTAGCGATAGCGGGAGACTACAATGAGCAGTTCTTC

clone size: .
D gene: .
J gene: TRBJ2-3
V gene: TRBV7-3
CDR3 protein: CASSPGTDTQYF
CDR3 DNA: TGTGCCAGCAGTCCAGGTACAGATACGCAGTATTTT

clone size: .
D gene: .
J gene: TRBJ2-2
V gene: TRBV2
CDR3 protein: CASGVAGTGELFF
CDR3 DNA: TGTGCCAGCGGGGTGGCAGGGACCGGGGAGCTGTTTTTT

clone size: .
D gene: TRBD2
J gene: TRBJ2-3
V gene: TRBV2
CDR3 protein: CASSGLAESTDTQYF
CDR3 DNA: TGTGCCAGCAGTGGACTAGCGGAGAGCACAGATACGCAGTATTTT

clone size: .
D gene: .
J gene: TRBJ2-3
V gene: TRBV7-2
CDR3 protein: CASSLLPEGPRSDTQYF
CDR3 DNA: TGTGCCAGCAGCCTCCTTCCGGAGGGTCCTAGGTCAGATACGCAGTATTTT

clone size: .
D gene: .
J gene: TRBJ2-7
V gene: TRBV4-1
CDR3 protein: CASSLTRSHEQYF
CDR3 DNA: TGCGCCAGCAGCCTTACCAGGTCCCACGAGCAGTACTTC

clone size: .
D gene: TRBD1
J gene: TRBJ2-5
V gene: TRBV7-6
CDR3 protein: CASSPDRVSGETQYF
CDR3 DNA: TGTGCCAGCAGCCCGGACAGGGTATCGGGGGAGACCCAGTACTTC

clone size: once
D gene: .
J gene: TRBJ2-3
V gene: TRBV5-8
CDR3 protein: CASSVYTSTDTQYF
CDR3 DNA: TGTGCCAGCAGCGTATATACTAGCACAGATACGCAGTATTTT

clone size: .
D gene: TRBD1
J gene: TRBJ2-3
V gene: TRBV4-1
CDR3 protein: CASSQRTGGFTDTQYF
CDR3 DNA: TGCGCCAGCAGCCAGAGGACAGGGGGTTTCACAGATACGCAGTATTTT

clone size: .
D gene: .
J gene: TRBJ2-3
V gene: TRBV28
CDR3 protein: CASSPRTDTQYF
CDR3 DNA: TGTGCCAGCAGCCCCCGGACAGATACGCAGTATTTT

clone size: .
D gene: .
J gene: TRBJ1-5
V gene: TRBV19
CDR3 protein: CASWGTDGDNQPQHF
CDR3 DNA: TGTGCCAGTTGGGGGACTGATGGGGACAATCAGCCCCAGCATTTT

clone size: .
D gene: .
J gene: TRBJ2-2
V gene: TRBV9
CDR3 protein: CASSADIAGELFF
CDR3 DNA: TGTGCCAGCAGCGCCGACATCGCCGGGGAGCTGTTTTTT

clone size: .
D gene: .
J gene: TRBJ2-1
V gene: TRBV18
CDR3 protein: CASSPLPGGQTPYNEQFF
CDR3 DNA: TGTGCCAGCTCACCACTTCCCGGCGGGCAAACCCCGTACAATGAGCAGTTCTTC

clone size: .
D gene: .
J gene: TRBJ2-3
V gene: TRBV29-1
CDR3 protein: CSVPESGVGDTQYF
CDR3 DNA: TGCAGCGTCCCAGAGTCGGGGGTGGGAGATACGCAGTATTTT

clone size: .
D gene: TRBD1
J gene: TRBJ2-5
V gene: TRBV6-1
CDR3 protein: CASSGISGTALQETQYF
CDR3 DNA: TGTGCCAGCAGTGGGATATCCGGGACAGCTTTACAAGAGACCCAGTACTTC

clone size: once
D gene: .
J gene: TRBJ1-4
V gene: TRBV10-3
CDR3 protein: CAISESYGFDEKLFF
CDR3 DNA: TGTGCCATCAGTGAGTCGTACGGGTTTGATGAAAAACTGTTTTTT

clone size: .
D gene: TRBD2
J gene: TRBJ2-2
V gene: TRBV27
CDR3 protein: CASSPRLAGPTGELFF
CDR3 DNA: TGTGCCAGCAGTCCCAGGCTAGCGGGACCCACCGGGGAGCTGTTTTTT

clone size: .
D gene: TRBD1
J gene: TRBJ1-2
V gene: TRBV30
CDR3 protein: CAWRDRDSNYGYTF
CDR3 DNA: TGTGCCTGGAGGGACAGGGACTCTAACTATGGCTACACCTTC

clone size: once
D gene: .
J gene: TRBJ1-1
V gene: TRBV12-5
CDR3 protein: CASGLGEPEAFF
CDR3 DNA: TGTGCTAGTGGTTTGGGGGAGCCTGAAGCTTTCTTT

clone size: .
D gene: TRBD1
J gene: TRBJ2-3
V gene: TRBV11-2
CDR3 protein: CASSPGDSVTDTQYF
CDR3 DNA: TGTGCCAGCAGCCCCGGGGACAGTGTCACAGATACGCAGTATTTT

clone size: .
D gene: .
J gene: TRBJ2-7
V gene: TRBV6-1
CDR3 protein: CASSEGAAGIYEQYF
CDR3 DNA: TGTGCCAGCAGTGAAGGGGCAGCCGGGATCTACGAGCAGTACTTC

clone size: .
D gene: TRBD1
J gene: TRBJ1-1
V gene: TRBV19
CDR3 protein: CASSPPWTGGNTEAFF
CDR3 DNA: TGTGCCAGTAGCCCACCCTGGACAGGGGGTAACACTGAAGCTTTCTTT

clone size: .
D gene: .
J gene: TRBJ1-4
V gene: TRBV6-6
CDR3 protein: CASRATGVGTNEKLFF
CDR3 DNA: TGTGCCAGCAGAGCGACGGGGGTTGGAACTAATGAAAAACTGTTTTTT

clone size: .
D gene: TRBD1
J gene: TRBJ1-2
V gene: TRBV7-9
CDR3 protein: CASSGSGQGDLAANYGYTF
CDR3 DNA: TGTGCCAGCAGCGGCTCCGGACAGGGGGATCTCGCAGCTAACTATGGCTACACCTTC

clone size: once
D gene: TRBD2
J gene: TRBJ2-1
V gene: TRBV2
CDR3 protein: CASGGTSGKYEQFF
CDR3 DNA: TGTGCCAGTGGCGGGACTAGCGGGAAATACGAGCAGTTCTTC

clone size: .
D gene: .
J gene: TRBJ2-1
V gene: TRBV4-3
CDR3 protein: CASSQSLWAYEQFF
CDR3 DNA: TGCGCCAGCAGCCAGTCGCTTTGGGCATATGAGCAGTTCTTC

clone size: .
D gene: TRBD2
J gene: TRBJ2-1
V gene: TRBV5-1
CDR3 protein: CASSFVAGASYNEQFF
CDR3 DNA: TGCGCCAGCAGCTTTGTAGCGGGAGCCTCCTACAATGAGCAGTTCTTC

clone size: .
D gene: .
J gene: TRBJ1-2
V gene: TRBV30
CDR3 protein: CAWSGGGGYTF
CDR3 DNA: TGTGCCTGGAGTGGGGGAGGAGGCTACACCTTC

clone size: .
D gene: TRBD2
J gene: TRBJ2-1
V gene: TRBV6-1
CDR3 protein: CASSEVHGTSGLNEQFF
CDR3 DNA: TGTGCCAGCAGTGAAGTGCACGGGACTAGCGGCTTAAATGAGCAGTTCTTC

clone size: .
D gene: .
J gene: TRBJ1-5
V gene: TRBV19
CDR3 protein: CASGQINQPQHF
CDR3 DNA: TGTGCCAGCGGACAGATCAATCAGCCCCAGCATTTT

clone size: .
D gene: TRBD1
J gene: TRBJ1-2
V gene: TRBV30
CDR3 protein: CAWTIEETGRLGYTF
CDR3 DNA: TGTGCCTGGACCATAGAAGAGACAGGGAGGTTAGGCTACACCTTC

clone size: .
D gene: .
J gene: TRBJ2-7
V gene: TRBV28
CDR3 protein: CASTTDSKNEQYF
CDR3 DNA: TGTGCCAGCACCACGGACAGCAAGAACGAGCAGTACTTC